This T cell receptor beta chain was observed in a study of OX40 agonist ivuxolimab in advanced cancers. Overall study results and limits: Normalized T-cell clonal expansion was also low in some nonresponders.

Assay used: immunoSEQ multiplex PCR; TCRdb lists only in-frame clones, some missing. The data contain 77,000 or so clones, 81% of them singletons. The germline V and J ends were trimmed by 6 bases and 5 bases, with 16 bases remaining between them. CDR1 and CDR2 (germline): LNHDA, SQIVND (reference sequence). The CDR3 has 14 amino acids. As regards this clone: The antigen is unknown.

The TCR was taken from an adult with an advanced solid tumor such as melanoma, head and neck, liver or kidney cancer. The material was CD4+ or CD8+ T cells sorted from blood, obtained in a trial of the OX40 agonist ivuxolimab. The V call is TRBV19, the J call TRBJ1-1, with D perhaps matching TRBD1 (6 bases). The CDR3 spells CASSSRRGGTEAFF. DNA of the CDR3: TGTGCCAGTAGCTCTCGCCGAGGGGGGACTGAAGCTTTCTTT.